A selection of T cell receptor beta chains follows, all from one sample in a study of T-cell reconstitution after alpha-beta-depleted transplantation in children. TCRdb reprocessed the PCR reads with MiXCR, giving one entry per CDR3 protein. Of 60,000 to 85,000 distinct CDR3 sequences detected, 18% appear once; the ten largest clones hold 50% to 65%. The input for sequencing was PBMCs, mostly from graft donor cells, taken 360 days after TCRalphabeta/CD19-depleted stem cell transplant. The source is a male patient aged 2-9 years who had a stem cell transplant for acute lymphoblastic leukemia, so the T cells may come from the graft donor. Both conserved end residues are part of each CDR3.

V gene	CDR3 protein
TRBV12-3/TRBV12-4	CASSWRGYGRSYNEQFF
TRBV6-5	CASSYWGIGSGANVLTF
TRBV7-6	CASSRDDGVGDEQYF
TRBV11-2	CASSPRGQEHGYTF
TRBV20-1	CSARGGRRTDTQYF
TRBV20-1	CSARVPPPGTGRGETQYF
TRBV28	CASSRPGRDRVNEQYF
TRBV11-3	CASSLASGPYNEQFF
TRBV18	CASSPSGQGPTNYGYTF
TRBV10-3	CAISESGQTDETQYF
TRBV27	CASSLAGANTGELFF
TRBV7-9	CASSPTGANYGYTF
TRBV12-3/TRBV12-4	CASTPLGSPNYGYTF
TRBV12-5	CASGLASGTSGNWYAEQFF
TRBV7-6	CASSQGTYQETQYF
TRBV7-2	CASSPLLTSINTDTQYF
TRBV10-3	CAISGTSGANTGELFF
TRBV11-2	CASSLAARAFQETQYF
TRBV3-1	CASSQTSGFSYEQYF
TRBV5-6	CASSLPTLSGNEQFF
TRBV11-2	CASSLVVGEGNEQFF
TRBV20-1	CSARVARYVYNEQFF
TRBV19	CASSIAGLDTQYF
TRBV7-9	CASSLILAGYNEQFF
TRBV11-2	CASSLKPPHRDRTYEQYF
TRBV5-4	CASTKGLAGRETQYF
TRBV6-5	CASSYSGRLAPYNEQFF
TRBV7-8	CASSLPWKTQYF
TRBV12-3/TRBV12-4	CASSMGQAYGYTF
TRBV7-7	CASSPSPSGRADSEQFF
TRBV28	CASSSNNEQFF
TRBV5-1	CASSGQVQETQYF
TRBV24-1	CATSYSSGGRHEQFF
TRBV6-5	CASSYTRSGRNTGELFF
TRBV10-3	CAISERDYPNEQFF
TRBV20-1	CSARDPVPRTYNEQFF
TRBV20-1	CSARTGWDTGELFF
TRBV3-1	CASSLSGPGGTDTQYF
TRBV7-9	CASSLAQGPAYEQYF
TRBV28	CASSPLKEARETQYF
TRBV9	CASSVALGLAGSNEQFF
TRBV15	CATSRLRGQGSNQPQHF
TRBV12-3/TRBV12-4	CASSLVARAGSYEQYF
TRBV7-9	CASSRRQGYTEAFF
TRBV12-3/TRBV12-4	CASSSTRDRVKQETQYF
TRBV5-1	CASSLLAGGNEQFF
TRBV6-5	CASSFRMDRGSYEQYF
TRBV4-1	CASSHSGLLQETQYF
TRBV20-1	CSAHQGWEQFF